This T cell receptor beta chain was sequenced for a study of cytomegalovirus exposure and HLA in healthy donors. For this clone: Its antigen remains unknown.

The PCR employed 60 Vbeta primers together with 13 Jbeta primers. In the study's own analysis: Among the unique TCR beta chains that a later analysis counted, about 81 million in all, 10 million to 11 million were shared. Here immunoSEQ multiplex PCR was the method, and the copy in TCRdb shows in-frame clones only, minus some. V and J calls and clone size are as listed in that table; D and trimming were resolved from the DNA. The sample has more than 95,000 clones; more than 75% are singletons. Study findings and constraints: The study recorded about 150 TCR beta chains that were cytomegalovirus-associated. Reports showed the classifier diagnosing cytomegalovirus status with high specificity and sensitivity.

Germline CDR1 is LNHDA and CDR2 is SQIVND (reference sequence). The CDR3 has 15 amino acids. Trimming stripped 8 bases from V and 0 bases from J, with 14 bases between. The sequenced sample was PBMCs. The receptor comes from a man aged 25 to 45 in good health and CMV-seropositive. The chain uses TRBV19 and TRBJ1-3; D is unclear. CDR3 nucleotides: TGTGCCAGTTTGGGCACCGAGATCTCTGGAAACACCATATATTTT. It specifies CASLGTEISGNTIYF.